These 21 T cell receptor beta chains came from one sample sequenced in a study of T cells in tuberculosis. The table came from immunoSEQ multiplex PCR; TCRdb's copy has only in-frame clones and leaves some out. The sample includes tens of thousands of clones, 97% of them seen just once. Sequencing used PBMCs. These receptors were taken from a donor aged 5 to 30 with latent tuberculosis or without tuberculosis infection.

This sequence joins TRBV6-5 and TRBJ2-3; a possible D gene is TRBD2 (5 bases). The length of the CDR3 is 14 residues. Germline V gene data show CDR1 as MNHEY and CDR2 as SVGAGI. Trimming pared 0 bases from V and 7 bases from J, leaving 11 bases between. CDR3 sequence (DNA): TGTGCCAGCAGTTACTCGAGACCGGGAAATACGCAGTATTTT. This translates into CASSYSRPGNTQYF.

The rearrangement uses TRBV5-1 and TRBJ1-1; the D gene is possibly TRBD1 (5 bases). V was shortened by 6 bases and J by 2 bases, with 17 bases between the two germline ends. Germline-derived CDR1 and CDR2 are SGHRS and YFSETQ. CDR3 size: 15 residues. The CDR3 reads CASTPLGQYNTEAFF. The CDR3 coding sequence is TGCGCCAGCACCCCATTGGGGCAGTATAACACTGAAGCTTTCTTT.

The chain employs TRBV9 and TRBJ1-1, with TRBD1 as a possible D gene (6 bases). Germline assignment: CDR1 SGDLS and CDR2 YYNGEE. With 4 bases removed from V and 5 bases from J, the gap between germline ends came to 15 bases. This CDR3 comprises 14 residues. The CDR3 region is CASSPRTVSTEAFF. In DNA, the CDR3 is TGTGCCAGCAGCCCCCGGACAGTTTCTACTGAAGCTTTCTTT.

J is TRBJ1-1 and V is TRBV5-1, with a possible D match to TRBD1 (5 bases). Germline lookup yields CDR1 SGHRS and CDR2 YFSETQ. V was cut by 8 bases and J by 5 bases, with 13 bases left in between. The CDR3 length is 12 residues. CDR3 loop: CASRREGTEAFF. In nucleotides, the CDR3 is TGCGCCAGTAGACGGGAGGGGACTGAAGCTTTCTTT.

This clone appeared a single time. The chain joins TRBV4-1 to TRBJ2-1; 13 nucleotides agree with TRBD2. CDR3 length equals 15 residues. Per the germline V gene, CDR1 is MGHRA and CDR2 is YSYEKL. V shed 8 bases and J 1 base; nucleotides not matched to a gene: 2. The CDR3 DNA is TGCGCCAGCTCGACTAGCGGGGGGTCCTACAATGAGCAGTTCTTC. This gives the protein CASSTSGGSYNEQFF.

To note about this clone: The junction does not match germline at one end; this may be a read error. V is TRBV7-8 and J is TRBJ2-3, with TRBD1 identical over 9 bases. The CDR3 spans 14 residues. Per germline, CDR1 SGHVS and CDR2 FQNEAQ. CDR3 protein: CASSSDQITGGENF. The CDR3 DNA reads TGTGCCAGCAGCTCGGACCAAATTACAGGGGGCGAGAATTTT.

This clone occurred once. J is TRBJ1-1 and V is TRBV9; no clear D. Germline CDR1 reads SGDLS; CDR2 reads YYNGEE. The CDR3 has 14 residues. V was clipped by 2 bases and J by 1 base, with 9 bases between them. CDR3 region: CASSVFSENTEAFF. The CDR3 DNA is TGTGCCAGCAGCGTGTTTTCAGAGAACACTGAAGCTTTCTTT. The entire variable domain, with the rest obtained from reference TRBV9 and TRBJ1-1, is as follows: DSGVTQTPKHLITATGQRVTLRCSPRSGDLSVYWYQQSLDQGLQFLIQYYNGEERAKGNILERFSAQQFPDLHSELNLSSLELGDSALYFCASSVFSENTEAFFGQGTRLTVV.

The V gene is TRBV10-3, the J gene TRBJ2-2, with 7 positions matching TRBD2. The CDR3 is 15 amino acids. Germline V CDR1 and CDR2: ENHRY, SYGVKD. J lost 6 bases, V lost 10 bases, and 14 bases had no gene match. CDR3: CATRFGEGLPGELFF. DNA of the CDR3: TGTGCCACCCGTTTCGGGGAGGGCCTCCCCGGGGAGCTGTTTTTT.

This chain uses TRBV2 with TRBJ2-5, with D possibly being TRBD2 (6 bases). The CDR3 has 13 amino acids. CDR1 SNHLY and CDR2 FYNNEI come from the germline V gene. With 6 bases removed from V and 5 bases from J, the gap between germline ends came to 13 bases. Here the CDR3 reads CASRGTLGETQYF. CDR3 sequence (DNA): TGTGCCAGCAGAGGGACTCTAGGGGAGACCCAGTACTTC.

The chain joins TRBV2 to TRBJ2-5; D not resolved. There are 12 residues in the CDR3. Trimming pared 4 bases from V and 5 bases from J, leaving 8 bases between. Germline CDR1 reads SNHLY; CDR2 reads FYNNEI. The CDR3 DNA reads as TGTGCCAGCAGTGCTCGGGTTGAGACCCAGTACTTC. Protein sequence: CASSARVETQYF.

The chain employs TRBV4-1 and TRBJ2-3; D call uncertain. V was clipped by 1 base and J by 0 bases, with 5 bases between them. The CDR3 runs to 14 residues. The germline CDR1 and CDR2 sequences are MGHRA and YSYEKL. CDR3: CASSQVVSTDTQYF. The CDR3 nucleotides are TGCGCCAGCAGCCAAGTCGTTAGCACAGATACGCAGTATTTT.

The V gene is TRBV7-8, the J gene TRBJ1-5; D is undetermined. The CDR3 consists of 12 residues. Germline lookup yields CDR1 SGHVS and CDR2 FQNEAQ. Trimming took off 5 bases at V and 10 bases at J, with 12 bases between the two ends. CDR3 residues: CASSRERFPQHF. CDR3 coding DNA: TGTGCCAGCAGCCGCGAACGGTTCCCCCAGCATTTT.

This clone was counted a few times. The V gene is TRBV28, the J gene TRBJ1-1; TRBD1 agrees at 8 bases. Trimming removed 5 bases from V and 11 bases from J; junction bases left unmatched: 10. This CDR3 has 13 residues. Germline assignment: CDR1 MDHEN and CDR2 SYDVKM. The DNA for the CDR3 is TGTGCCAGCAGTAAGGGACAGGTGGGTTCGGCTTTCTTT. It codes for CASSKGQVGSAFF.

The rearrangement uses TRBV28 and TRBJ2-1, with D perhaps matching TRBD1 (6 bases). Looked up from germline, CDR1 is MDHEN and CDR2 is SYDVKM. V lost 6 bases, J lost 0 bases, and 18 bases lay in between. This CDR3 contains 17 residues. CDR3 sequence: CASSLTGPYSSYNEQFF. CDR3 nucleotide sequence: TGTGCCAGCAGCTTGACAGGCCCGTATAGCTCCTACAATGAGCAGTTCTTC.

This clone was recorded only once. This chain joins TRBV11-2 and TRBJ2-7; 7 bases align to TRBD2. The CDR3 consists of 13 residues. Germline lookup yields CDR1 SGHAT and CDR2 FQNNGV. After removal of 4 bases from V and 4 bases from J, the junction contained 4 bases not matched to a gene. CDR3 sequence reads: CASSSWGGYEQYF. CDR3 nucleotides: TGTGCCAGCAGCTCCTGGGGGGGATACGAGCAGTACTTC.

V is TRBV2 and J is TRBJ1-4, with 8 bases identical to TRBD1. Unmatched junction bases numbered 8, after V lost 6 bases and J lost 8 bases. CDR1 SNHLY and CDR2 FYNNEI come from the germline V gene. This CDR3 has 14 amino acids. CDR3: CASRSQGAVEKLFF. CDR3 sequence (DNA): TGTGCCAGCAGGTCCCAGGGGGCAGTCGAAAAACTGTTTTTT.

The V call is TRBV9, the J call TRBJ2-3; 11 bases align to TRBD2. Germline values: CDR1 SGDLS, CDR2 YYNGEE. The junction had 12 bases not matched to a gene; V was cut back by 3 bases and J by 6 bases. There are 17 residues in the CDR3. CDR3 nucleotides: TGTGCCAGCAGCGCCTCTGGGACTAGCGGACAGCGTGATACGCAGTATTTT. Its translation: CASSASGTSGQRDTQYF.

The rearrangement uses TRBV19 and TRBJ2-7; D is perhaps TRBD1 (5 bases). This CDR3 contains 14 residues. From germline, CDR1 is LNHDA and CDR2 SQIVND (reference sequence). V shed 6 bases and J shed 2 bases, with 14 bases lying between them. The CDR3 sequence: CASREKGQAYEQYF. DNA of the CDR3: TGTGCCAGTAGGGAGAAAGGACAAGCCTACGAGCAGTACTTC.

CDR3 in DNA: TGTGCCAGCAGCTCCCCGGACCAAGAGACCCAGTACTTC. This gives the protein CASSSPDQETQYF. The rearrangement uses TRBV7-6 and TRBJ2-5; D uncertain. This CDR3 contains 13 residues. Germline V lookup: CDR1 SGHVS, CDR2 FNYEAQ. The V end lost 4 bases, the J end lost 0 bases, and 6 bases lay between the germline ends.

The genes are TRBV7-3 and TRBJ2-3, with 11 bases identical to TRBD2. Germline CDR1 is SGHTA and CDR2 is FQGTGA. Unmatched junction bases numbered 11, after V lost 2 bases and J lost 1 base. The CDR3 runs to 19 residues. The DNA for the CDR3 is TGTGCCAGCAGCTTACGACTAGCGGGGCATAGTACGGGCACAGATACGCAGTATTTT. It codes for CASSLRLAGHSTGTDTQYF.

The chain employs TRBV5-6 and TRBJ1-3; tentatively, D is TRBD1 (6 bases). Germline V gene lookup returns CDR1 SGHDT and CDR2 YYEEEE. CDR3 length equals 15 residues. Deletions cut 1 base from V and 4 bases from J, with 12 bases between. CDR3 region: CASSLSGGLGNTIYF. The CDR3 DNA reads as TGTGCCAGCAGCTTGTCCGGGGGGCTAGGAAACACCATATATTTT.